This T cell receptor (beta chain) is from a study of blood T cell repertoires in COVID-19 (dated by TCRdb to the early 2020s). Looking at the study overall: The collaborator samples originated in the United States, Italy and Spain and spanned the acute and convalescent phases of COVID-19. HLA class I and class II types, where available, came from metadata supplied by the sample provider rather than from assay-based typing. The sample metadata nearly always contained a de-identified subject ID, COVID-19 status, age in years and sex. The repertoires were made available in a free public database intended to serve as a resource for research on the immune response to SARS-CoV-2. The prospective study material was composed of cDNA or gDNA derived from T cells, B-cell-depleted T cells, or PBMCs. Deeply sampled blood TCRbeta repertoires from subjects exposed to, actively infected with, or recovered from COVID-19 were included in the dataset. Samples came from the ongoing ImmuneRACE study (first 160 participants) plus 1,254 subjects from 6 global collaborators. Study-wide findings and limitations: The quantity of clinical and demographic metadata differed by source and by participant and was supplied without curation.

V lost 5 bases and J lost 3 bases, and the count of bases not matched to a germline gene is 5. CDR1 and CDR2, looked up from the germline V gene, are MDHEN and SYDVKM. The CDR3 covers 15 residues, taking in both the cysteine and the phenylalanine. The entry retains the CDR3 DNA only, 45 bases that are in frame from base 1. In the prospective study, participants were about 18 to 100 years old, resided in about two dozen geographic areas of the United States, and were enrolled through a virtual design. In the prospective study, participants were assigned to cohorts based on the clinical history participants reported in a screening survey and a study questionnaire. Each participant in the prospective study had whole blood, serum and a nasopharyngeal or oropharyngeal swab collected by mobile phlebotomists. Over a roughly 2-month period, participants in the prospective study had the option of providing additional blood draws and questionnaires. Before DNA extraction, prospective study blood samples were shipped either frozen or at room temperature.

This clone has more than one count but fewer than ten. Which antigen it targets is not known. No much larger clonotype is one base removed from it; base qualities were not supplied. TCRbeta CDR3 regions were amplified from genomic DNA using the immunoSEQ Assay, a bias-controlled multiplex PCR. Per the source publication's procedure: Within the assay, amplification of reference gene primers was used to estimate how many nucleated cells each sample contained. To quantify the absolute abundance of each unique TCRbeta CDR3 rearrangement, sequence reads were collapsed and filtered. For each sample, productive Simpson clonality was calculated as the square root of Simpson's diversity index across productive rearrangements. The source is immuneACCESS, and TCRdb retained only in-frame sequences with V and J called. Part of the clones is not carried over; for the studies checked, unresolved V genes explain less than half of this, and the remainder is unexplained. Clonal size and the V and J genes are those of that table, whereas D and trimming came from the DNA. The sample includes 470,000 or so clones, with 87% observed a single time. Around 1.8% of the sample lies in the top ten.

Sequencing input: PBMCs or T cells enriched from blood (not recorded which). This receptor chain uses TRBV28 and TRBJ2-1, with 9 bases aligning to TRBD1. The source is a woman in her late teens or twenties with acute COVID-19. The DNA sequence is TGTGCCAGCAGTGTCCACAGGGGGCGCTACAATGAGCAGTTCTTC. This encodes CASSVHRGRYNEQFF.